Each of the 12 T cell receptor beta chains below was sequenced from the same sample in a study of human T cells and chemical hapten exposure. MiXCR, applied by TCRdb to the RACE reads, yields one record per CDR3 protein. This sample has about 170,000 distinct CDR3 sequences; 25% to 35% occur once, and the top ten carry approximately 2.1%. Regarding time point: patch test 3, about 24 weeks after DPC sensitization. Treatment described: therapeutic diphenylcyclopropenone sensitization with weekly scalp DPC. The sample here was whole blood, taken in connection with sensitization to the hapten diphenylcyclopropenone (DPC). These receptors originate from a woman aged 18-29 years with alopecia areata. Some clones in this sample may be carry-over from other donors' samples.

The chain employs TRBV6-2 or TRBV6-3 and TRBJ1-2; D remains ambiguous. CDR1 is MNHEY, CDR2 SVGEGT, per germline. The CDR3 sequence is 13 residues long. Trimming left V 7 bases short and J 5 bases short, with 14 bases between. This CDR3 reads CASKAEPFYGYTF. CDR3 bases: TGTGCCAGCAAGGCGGAACCTTTTTATGGCTACACCTTC.

This clonotype was seen more than once but under ten times. The rearrangement joins TRBV3-1 to TRBJ1-4; possible D gene TRBD1, 5 bases. The V gene lost 0 bases and the J gene lost 8 bases, with 13 bases spanning the gap. The germline V gene has CDR1 LGHDT and CDR2 YNNKEL (reference sequence). The CDR3 has 15 residues. CDR3 bases: TGTGCCAGCAGCCAAGAGGTTTCCAGGGTAGAAAAACTGTTTTTT. This encodes CASSQEVSRVEKLFF.

The rearrangement uses TRBV11-1 and TRBJ2-4; possibly TRBD1 or TRBD2 for D (5 bases each). Germline V lookup: CDR1 SGHAT, CDR2 FQDESV (reference sequence). CDR3 length equals 15 residues. V lost 5 bases and J lost 0, with 11 bases in between. The CDR3 nucleotides read TGTGCCAGCAGCGTAGGGACGCTAGCCAAAAACATTCAGTACTTC. As protein: CASSVGTLAKNIQYF.

Only a few counts were recorded for this clonotype. V and J are TRBV4-3 and TRBJ2-7; TRBD2 aligns across 14 bases. V gave up 1 base and J gave up 5 bases; unmatched junction bases: 1. Germline V lookup: CDR1 LGHNA, CDR2 YSLEER. The CDR3 sequence is 15 residues long. The CDR3 sequence: CASSQGLAGGNEQYF. CDR3 DNA: TGCGCCAGCAGCCAAGGACTAGCGGGAGGGAACGAGCAGTACTTC.

The V call is TRBV5-1, the J call TRBJ2-3; 11 bases are a match to TRBD2. After removal of 4 bases from V and 6 bases from J, the junction contained 13 bases not matched to a gene. CDR1 and CDR2 from the germline V gene are SGHRS and YFSETQ. This CDR3 is 17 amino acids long. The CDR3 sequence is CASSREPSGGSGDTQYF. Written as DNA, the CDR3 is TGCGCCAGCAGCCGTGAACCTAGCGGGGGGTCAGGGGATACGCAGTATTTT.

The chain recombines TRBV19 with TRBJ1-5, with 8 bases lining up with TRBD1. V dropped 6 bases and J dropped 0; count of bases not matched to a gene: 4. CDR3 length: 15 amino acids. Germline lookup yields CDR1 LNHDA and CDR2 SQIVND (reference sequence). The CDR3 is CASSKTGASNQPQHF. The DNA of the CDR3 is TGTGCCAGTAGCAAGACAGGGGCTAGCAATCAGCCCCAGCATTTT.

Many counts were recorded for this clonotype. The V and J genes are TRBV9 and TRBJ2-3, with D possibly TRBD2 on 5 matching bases. V was clipped by 4 bases and J by 1 base, with 13 bases between them. CDR3 length equals 15 residues. Per germline, CDR1 SGDLS and CDR2 YYNGEE. CDR3 loop: CASSPPTTRTDTQYF. The DNA of the CDR3 is TGTGCCAGCAGCCCGCCGACTACCCGCACAGATACGCAGTATTTT.

This clonotype turned up a few times. V usage is TRBV27 and J usage is TRBJ2-7, with D perhaps TRBD2 (7 bases). Trimming shortened V by 5 bases and J by 5 bases, and 16 bases separated the two germline ends. The CDR3 runs 14 residues. CDR1 and CDR2 from the germline V gene are MNHEY and SMNVEV (reference sequence). The CDR3 protein is CASSQSKGGDEQYF. DNA of the CDR3: TGTGCCAGCAGTCAGTCTAAGGGGGGGGACGAGCAGTACTTC.

This clonotype was observed a handful of times. V gene TRBV3-1 combines with J gene TRBJ1-2; 7 nucleotides agree with TRBD1. This CDR3 has 15 residues. Germline CDR1 LGHDT, CDR2 YNNKEL (reference sequence). Trimming took 4 bases from V and 0 from J; bases not matched to a gene: 5. CDR3 nucleotide sequence: TGTGCCAGCAGCCCCCGTGGACAGGCTAACTATGGCTACACCTTC. This encodes CASSPRGQANYGYTF.

This clonotype was seen a single time. The chain joins TRBV28 to TRBJ2-7; 8 nucleotides agree with TRBD2. The J segment lost 3 bases and the V segment lost 4 bases, leaving 8 bases of the junction unmatched. CDR3 length equals 15 residues. Germline V gene sequence: CDR1 MDHEN, CDR2 SYDVKM. Here the CDR3 DNA reads TGTGCCAGCAGTTCAACCACGGGACTAGTCTACGAGCAGTACTTC. Translating it yields CASSSTTGLVYEQYF.

This chain joins TRBV10-3 and TRBJ1-5, with D perhaps TRBD1 (5 bases). The germline V gene has CDR1 ENHRY and CDR2 SYGVKD. Trimming cost V 4 bases and J 3 bases, with 7 bases left between them. The CDR3 spans 13 residues. CDR3 protein: CAISVGDNQPQHF. The CDR3 region has the DNA TGTGCCATCAGTGTAGGGGACAATCAGCCCCAGCATTTT.

V is TRBV7-2 and J is TRBJ2-5, with TRBD2 matching 8 bases. This CDR3 has 14 residues. The junction had 2 bases not matched to a gene; V was cut back by 5 bases and J by 0 bases. The V gene's germline CDR1 is SGHTA and CDR2 FQGNSA. The CDR3 loop is CASSRSGNQETQYF. CDR3 nucleotide sequence: TGTGCCAGCAGCCGTAGCGGGAACCAAGAGACCCAGTACTTC. The full variable domain, in which reference TRBV7-2 and TRBJ2-5 provide the parts outside the CDR3, is GAGVSQSPSNKVTEKGKDVELRCDPISGHTALYWYRQSLGQGLEFLIYFQGNSAPDKSGLPSDRFSAERTGGSVSTLTIQRTQQEDSAVYLCASSRSGNQETQYFGPGTRLLVL.